Listed below are T cell receptor beta chains from one sample, sequenced in a study of blood T cell repertoires in COVID-19. Libraries were prepared by immunoSEQ multiplex PCR; TCRdb keeps only in-frame clonotypes and omits some of them. The data show a few hundred thousand clones, approximately 78% seen once. Sample: PBMCs or T cells enriched from blood (not recorded which). The source is a man aged 40-49 years who had been exposed to COVID-19. CDR3s leave out the opening cysteine and the closing phenylalanine or tryptophan.

j_call v_call cdr3_length cdr3_aa
TRBJ1-1 TRBV11-2 13 ASSSYKGQGARAF
TRBJ1-2 TRBV30 13 AWSPHTGQTHGYT
TRBJ1-2 TRBV7-9 12 ASSSTGTGLGYT
TRBJ2-2 TRBV7-3 12 ASSLDRDTGELF
TRBJ2-7 TRBV3-1/TRBV3-2 14 ASSPPGTSASYEQY
TRBJ1-2 TRBV6-1 12 ASSEDRGRGGYT
TRBJ2-3 TRBV20-1 13 SASPGLAGPDTQY
TRBJ2-5 TRBV11-3 15 ASSLGGQGFQQETQY
TRBJ1-2 TRBV5-6 16 ASSLEGTGRAGGYGYT
TRBJ2-7 TRBV5-5 13 ASSLSPGTSYEQY
TRBJ1-6 TRBV11-2 12 ASSNRDRVSPLH
TRBJ2-6 TRBV7-9 15 ASSSPQGASGANVLT
TRBJ1-1 TRBV19 12 ASRAGVGYTEAF
TRBJ2-2 TRBV5-1 15 ASSLFVGTGRTGELF
TRBJ1-2 TRBV30 13 AWSVKGGFPHGYT
TRBJ2-3 TRBV14 13 ASSQDGTSGDTQY
TRBJ2-7 TRBV6-5 11 ASSRTYGYEQY
TRBJ1-6 TRBV19 10 ASSSENSPLH
TRBJ1-5 TRBV27 13 ASSFGTGMNQPQH
TRBJ2-7 TRBV7-6 13 ASSLRQGANYEQY
TRBJ1-3 TRBV19 15 ASGRRGQAYSGNTIY
TRBJ2-3 TRBV28 13 ASSQGLGSPDTQY
TRBJ1-2 TRBV4-1 12 ASSQDIGGGGYT
TRBJ1-1 TRBV18 11 ASCGTANTEAF
TRBJ2-2 TRBV19 13 ASSTGRMNTGELF
TRBJ1-1 TRBV3-1/TRBV3-2 11 ASSRTGNTEAF
TRBJ1-1 TRBV10-3 13 AITATGLMNTEAF
TRBJ2-6 TRBV10-1 13 ASSENLSGANVLT
TRBJ1-5 TRBV30 13 AWSSTGIRNQPQH
TRBJ2-5 TRBV7-8 11 ASSYDSQETQY
TRBJ1-3 TRBV5-1 13 ASSPTGTSGNTIY
TRBJ2-7 TRBV5-1 13 ASSSIGGGNYEQY
TRBJ1-2 TRBV25-1 13 ASSEGSGGPYGYT
TRBJ2-7 TRBV7-9 12 ASSFWTGTYEQY
TRBJ1-2 TRBV5-6 11 ASSLSNQRGYT
TRBJ1-2 TRBV18 11 ASSTREWDGYT
TRBJ2-7 TRBV6-5 11 ATGGSASYEQY
TRBJ1-2 TRBV19 12 ASSSRGFGYGYT
TRBJ1-5 TRBV19 13 ASSQAGLNNQPQH
TRBJ1-3 TRBV27 11 ASRTAAGNTIY
TRBJ1-3 TRBV18 16 ASSPMFVNWRSGNTIY
TRBJ2-7 TRBV6-2/TRBV6-3 12 ASSVRKSSYEQY